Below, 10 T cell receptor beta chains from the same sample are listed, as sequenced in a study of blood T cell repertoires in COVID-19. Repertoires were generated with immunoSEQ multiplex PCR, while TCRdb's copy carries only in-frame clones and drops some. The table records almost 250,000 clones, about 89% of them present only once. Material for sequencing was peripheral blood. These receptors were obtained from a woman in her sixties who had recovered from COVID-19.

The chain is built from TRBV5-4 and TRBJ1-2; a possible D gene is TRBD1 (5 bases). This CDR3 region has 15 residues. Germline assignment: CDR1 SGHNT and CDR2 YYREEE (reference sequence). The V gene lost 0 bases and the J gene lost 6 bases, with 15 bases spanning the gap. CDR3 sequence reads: CASSLENPGWDGYTF. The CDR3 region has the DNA TGTGCCAGCAGCTTGGAAAATCCAGGGTGGGATGGCTACACCTTC. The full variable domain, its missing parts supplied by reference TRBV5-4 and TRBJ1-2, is ETGVTQSPTHLIKTRGQQVTLRCSSQSGHNTVSWYQQALGQGPQFIFQYYREEENGRGNFPPRFSGLQFPNYSSELNVNALELDDSALYLCASSLENPGWDGYTFGSGTRLTVV.

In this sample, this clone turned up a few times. CDR3 nucleotide sequence: TGTGCCAGCAGCTTAGTGTCTAGCGGGGGGCTAGAGCAGTTCTTC. It specifies CASSLVSSGGLEQFF. The rearrangement links TRBV7-2 to TRBJ2-1; 11 bases are a match to TRBD2. This CDR3 has 15 residues. Trimming cost V 1 base and J 10 bases; bases outside gene matches: 6. Germline lookup yields CDR1 SGHTA and CDR2 FQGNSA.

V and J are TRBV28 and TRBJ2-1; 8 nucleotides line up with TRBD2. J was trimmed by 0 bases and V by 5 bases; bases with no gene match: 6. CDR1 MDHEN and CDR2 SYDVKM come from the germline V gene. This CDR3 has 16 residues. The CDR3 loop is CASSPGGVSSYNEQFF. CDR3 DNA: TGTGCCAGCAGTCCCGGGGGGGTGAGCTCCTACAATGAGCAGTTCTTC.

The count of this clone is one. CDR3 sequence: CASSLVGGNYGYTF. For the CDR3, the DNA is TGTGCCAGCAGCTTAGTAGGGGGCAACTATGGCTACACCTTC. This chain uses TRBV7-8 with TRBJ1-2; 7 positions agree with TRBD1. V shed 1 base and J 2 bases; nucleotides not matched to a gene: 1. CDR3 length: 14 residues. Germline-derived CDR1 and CDR2 are SGHVS and FQNEAQ.

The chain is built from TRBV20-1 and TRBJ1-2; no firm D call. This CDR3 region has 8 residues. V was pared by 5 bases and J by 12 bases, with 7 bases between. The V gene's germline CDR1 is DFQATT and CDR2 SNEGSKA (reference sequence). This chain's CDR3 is CSASSDTF. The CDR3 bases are TGCAGTGCTTCATCGGACACCTTC.

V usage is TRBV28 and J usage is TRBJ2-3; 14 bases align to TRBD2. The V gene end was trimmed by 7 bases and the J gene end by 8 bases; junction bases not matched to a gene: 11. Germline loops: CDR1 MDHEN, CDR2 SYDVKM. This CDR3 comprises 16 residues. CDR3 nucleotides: TGTGCCAGCACCTGGCCGACTAGCGGGGGGGCCCGTACGCAGTATTTT. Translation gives CASTWPTSGGARTQYF.

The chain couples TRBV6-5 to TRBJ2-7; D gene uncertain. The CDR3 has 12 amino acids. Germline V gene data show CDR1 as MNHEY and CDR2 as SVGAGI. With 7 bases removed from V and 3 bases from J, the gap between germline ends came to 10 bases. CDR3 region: CASMTVYYEQYF. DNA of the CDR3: TGTGCCAGCATGACTGTATACTACGAGCAGTACTTC.

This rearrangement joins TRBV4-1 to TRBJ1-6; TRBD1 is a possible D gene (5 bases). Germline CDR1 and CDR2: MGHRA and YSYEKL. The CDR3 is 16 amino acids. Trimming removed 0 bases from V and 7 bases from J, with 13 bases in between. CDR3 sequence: CASSQEFGAENSPLHF. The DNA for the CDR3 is TGCGCCAGCAGCCAAGAATTTGGGGCCGAGAATTCACCCCTCCACTTT.

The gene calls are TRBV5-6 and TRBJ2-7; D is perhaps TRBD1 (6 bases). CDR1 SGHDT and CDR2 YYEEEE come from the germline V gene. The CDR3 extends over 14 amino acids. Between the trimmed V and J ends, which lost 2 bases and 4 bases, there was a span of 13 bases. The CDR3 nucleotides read TGTGCCAGCAGCTTACCAGGGGTCGGGTACGAGCAGTACTTC. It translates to CASSLPGVGYEQYF.

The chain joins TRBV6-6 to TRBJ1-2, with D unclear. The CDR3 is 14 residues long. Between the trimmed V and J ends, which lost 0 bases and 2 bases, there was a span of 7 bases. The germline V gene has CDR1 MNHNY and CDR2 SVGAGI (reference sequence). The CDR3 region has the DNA TGTGCCAGCAGTTACTCGTCCGAGAACTATGGCTACACCTTC. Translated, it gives CASSYSSENYGYTF.